A selection of T cell receptor beta chains follows, all from one sample in a study of shared clonotypes between healthy human individuals. Repertoires were generated with immunoSEQ multiplex PCR, while TCRdb's copy carries only in-frame clones and drops some. The table has around 980,000 clones, more than 75% seen once; the top ten hold roughly 0.62%. The sample comprised memory CD4+ T cells from PBMCs. These receptors were obtained from a man younger than 35 in good health. Some clones in this sample may be carry-over from other donors' samples. CDR3s include the opening cysteine and the closing phenylalanine or tryptophan. D genes are given only for firm matches. Some rows mark clone size as missing; the rest say once, few, many or name a class of expanded clone.

size	D	V	J	DNA	CDR3
.	.	TRBV6-6	TRBJ2-7	TGTGCCAGCAGAGGGTCAGGGTCCTACGAGCAGTACTTC	CASRGSGSYEQYF
.	.	TRBV28	TRBJ2-1	TGTGCCAGCAGACTCTGGGGCAGGGGGAGGTACAATGAGCAGTTCTTC	CASRLWGRGRYNEQFF
.	.	TRBV28	TRBJ1-1	TGTGCCAGCAGTTTATTATTTGAGGGCCCTAAAATAATGAACACTGAAGCTTTCTTT	CASSLLFEGPKIMNTEAFF
few	.	TRBV28	TRBJ1-2	TGTGCCAGCAGTTTATCAGAGGGGATTGGCTACACCTTC	CASSLSEGIGYTF
.	.	TRBV19	TRBJ1-5	TGTGCCAGTAGTATAGGGGGGGGCTCCAATCAGCCCCAGCATTTT	CASSIGGGSNQPQHF
.	.	TRBV7-3	TRBJ2-1	TGTGCCAGCAGCTTAGGGACTGCAAATGAGCAGTTCTTC	CASSLGTANEQFF
.	TRBD2	TRBV18	TRBJ2-3	TGTGCCAGCGTGGGGACTAGGGGGAGCACAGATACGCAGTATTTT	CASVGTRGSTDTQYF
.	.	TRBV5-5	TRBJ2-2	TGTGCCAGCAGCCTAGTCCGAACTAGGTTGACCGGGGAGCTGTTTTTT	CASSLVRTRLTGELFF
few	.	TRBV18	TRBJ2-5	TGTGCCAGCTCACAACCAAAAGGGTACCAAGAGACCCAGTACTTC	CASSQPKGYQETQYF
few	TRBD1	TRBV18	TRBJ1-2	TGTGCCAGCTCACTGACAGGGGTGGACTATGGCTACACCTTC	CASSLTGVDYGYTF
.	.	TRBV7-2	TRBJ2-6	TGTGCCAGCAGCTTAAGGGACCTGGACGGTGGGGCCAACGTCCTGACTTTC	CASSLRDLDGGANVLTF
.	.	TRBV6-6	TRBJ2-7	TGTGCCAGCATCCCCCCCGGATCCTACGAGCAGTACTTC	CASIPPGSYEQYF
.	.	TRBV7-8	TRBJ2-3	TGTGCCAGCAGCTTAGCGCGGTGGCCCCGGGAGGATACGCAGTATTTT	CASSLARWPREDTQYF
once	TRBD1	TRBV2	TRBJ1-5	TGTGCCAGCAGTGCCCGGGACAGGGGGTGGAATCAGCCCCAGCATTTT	CASSARDRGWNQPQHF
few	.	TRBV7-9	TRBJ1-2	TGTGCCAGCAGCTTAGCCAGCTTCTATGGCTACACCTTC	CASSLASFYGYTF
.	.	TRBV6-5	TRBJ2-1	TGTGCCAGCGAGTCCCCTTTTGACAATGAGCAGTTCTTC	CASESPFDNEQFF
many	TRBD2	TRBV28	TRBJ2-7	TGTGCCAGCAGCTCCAGGAGTAGCGGGAATTTCTACGAGCAGTACTTC	CASSSRSSGNFYEQYF
few	.	TRBV25-1	TRBJ1-2	TGTGCCAGCAGTGAACTAGATGGCTACACCTTC	CASSELDGYTF
.	.	TRBV27	TRBJ1-1	TGTGCCAGCAGTTTAAGGCCCAATCTTTTAAACACTGAAGCTTTCTTT	CASSLRPNLLNTEAFF
.	.	TRBV7-3	TRBJ2-1	TGTGCCAGCAGCTTACCCTACGATGAGCAGTTCTTC	CASSLPYDEQFF
.	.	TRBV19	TRBJ2-5	TGTGCCAGTAGCGGGACTGATCAAGAGACCCAGTACTTC	CASSGTDQETQYF
.	.	TRBV23-1	TRBJ1-5	TGCGCCAGCAGTCAAGGGCGGCAGCATAGCAATCAGCCCCAGCATTTT	CASSQGRQHSNQPQHF
few	.	TRBV12-1	TRBJ1-5	TGTGCCAGCAGCTCGACAGGGGGAGGACAGCCCCAGCATTTT	CASSSTGGGQPQHF
.	.	TRBV6-5	TRBJ2-7	TGTGCCAGCAGAATCTCCGGGCAGAACGAGCAGTACTTC	CASRISGQNEQYF
.	.	TRBV5-1	TRBJ2-7	TGCGCCAGCAGCAGCGCAGGGAATGAGCAGTACTTC	CASSSAGNEQYF
.	.	TRBV20-1	TRBJ2-7	TGCAGTGCTCATAGGGGGGACGAGCAGTACTTC	CSAHRGDEQYF
.	.	TRBV10-3	TRBJ2-3	TGTGCCCATCAGGACTCGGGCACAGATACGCAGTATTTT	CAHQDSGTDTQYF
.	TRBD2	TRBV27	TRBJ2-7	TGTGCCAGCAGTCCCACCCGACTAGCGGAGAACTACGAGCAGTACTTC	CASSPTRLAENYEQYF
.	TRBD2	TRBV18	TRBJ2-7	TGTGCCAGCTCACCCGCGGGGGGGGCGGACGAGCAGTACTTC	CASSPAGGADEQYF
.	.	TRBV27	TRBJ1-4	TGTGCCAGCAGTTTATATCCGGGGGCGCGTAGGGAAAAACTGTTTTTT	CASSLYPGARREKLFF
once	.	TRBV30	TRBJ2-1	TGTGCCTGGAGCGGAGGCAATGAGCAGTTCTTC	CAWSGGNEQFF
.	.	TRBV9	TRBJ2-5	TGTGCCAGCAGCGTATTCGGCCTACAAGAGACCCAGTACTTC	CASSVFGLQETQYF
.	.	TRBV9	TRBJ1-1	TGTGCCAGCAGCGTAGGGCAGGCGGGCACTGAAGCTTTCTTT	CASSVGQAGTEAFF
.	.	TRBV2	TRBJ2-3	TGTGCCAGCAGTGAAGCGCTTTGGACAGAGGGCACAGATACGCAGTATTTT	CASSEALWTEGTDTQYF
.	.	TRBV5-6	TRBJ1-4	TGTGCCAGCAGTTACCTCCGGTCCGTAAAACTGTTTTTT	CASSYLRSVKLFF
.	TRBD2	TRBV7-8	TRBJ2-2	TGTGCCAGCAGCTTGCAGCCGGGACTACTCACCGGGGAGCTGTTTTTT	CASSLQPGLLTGELFF
.	TRBD1	TRBV28	TRBJ2-7	TGTGCCAGCAGTCTCCCAGGGGGCCGAAACCACGAGCAGTACTTC	CASSLPGGRNHEQYF
.	.	TRBV28	TRBJ1-1	TGTGCCAGCAGTTCCACAGGGCTGAACACTGAAGCTTTCTTT	CASSSTGLNTEAFF
.	TRBD2	TRBV18	TRBJ2-1	TGTGCCAGCTCACCGGGACTAGCGGGAGCCTACAATGAGCAGTTCTTC	CASSPGLAGAYNEQFF
once	.	TRBV19	TRBJ1-4	TGTGCCAGTTCCGGTAGGGCCATCGTAGTCCTAGGTGAAAAACTGTTTTTT	CASSGRAIVVLGEKLFF